This note documents a single T cell receptor (beta chain) sequence. Seattle enrolled patients during active infection and tracked them longitudinally. Germline values: CDR1 ENHRY, CDR2 SYGVKD. With 3 bases removed from V and 5 bases from J, the gap between germline ends came to 14 bases. CDR3 length: 14 amino acids. The sample originates from a study of blood T cell repertoires in COVID-19. About the research overall: T cells, B-cell-depleted T cells, or PBMCs supplied cDNA or gDNA.

TCRdb's copy holds only in-frame clones and misses some; the assay was immunoSEQ multiplex PCR. This table holds 300,000 to 350,000 clones, roughly 89% found once. This rearrangement joins TRBV10-3 to TRBJ2-7; no clear D. The sample consisted of peripheral blood. This sequence was found in a woman in her thirties or forties with COVID-19, enrolled during active disease. The CDR3 DNA sequence: TGTGCCATCAGTGAAGTTAGTCCCTCTGACGAGCAGTACTTC. Translating it yields CAISEVSPSDEQYF.